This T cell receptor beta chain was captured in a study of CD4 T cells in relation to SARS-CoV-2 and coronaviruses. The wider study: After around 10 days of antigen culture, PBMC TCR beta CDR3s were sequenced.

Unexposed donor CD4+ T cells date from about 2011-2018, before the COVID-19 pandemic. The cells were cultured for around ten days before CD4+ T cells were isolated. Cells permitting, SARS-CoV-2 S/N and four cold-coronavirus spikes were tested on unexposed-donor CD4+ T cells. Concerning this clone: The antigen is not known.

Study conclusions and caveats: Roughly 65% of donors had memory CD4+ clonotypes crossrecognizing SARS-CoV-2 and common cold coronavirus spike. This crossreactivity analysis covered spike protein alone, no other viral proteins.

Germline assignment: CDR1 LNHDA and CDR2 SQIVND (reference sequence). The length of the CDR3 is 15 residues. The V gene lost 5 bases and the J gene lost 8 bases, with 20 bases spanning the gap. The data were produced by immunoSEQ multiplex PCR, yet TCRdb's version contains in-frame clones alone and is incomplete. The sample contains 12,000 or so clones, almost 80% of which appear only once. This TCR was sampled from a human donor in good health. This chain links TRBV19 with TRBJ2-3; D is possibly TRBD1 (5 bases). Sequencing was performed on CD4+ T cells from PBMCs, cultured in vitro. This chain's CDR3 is CASSPRRAGKATQYF. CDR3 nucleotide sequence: TGTGCCAGTAGTCCAAGGAGAGCAGGGAAGGCTACGCAGTATTTT.